The entry below describes one T cell receptor (beta chain). The antigen is unknown. The germline V gene encodes CDR1 LGHNA and CDR2 YNFKEQ. CDR3 length: 22 amino acids. The ends lost 0 bases at V and 4 bases at J; junction bases unmatched: 24. The data originate from a study of CD4 T cells in relation to SARS-CoV-2 and coronaviruses. Study summary: The negative reference was HIV-1 Nef peptide pool or peptide-free culture.

Profiled with immunoSEQ multiplex PCR; TCRdb holds only in-frame clones, not every one. The table shows 15,000 to 25,000 clones, with around 80% occurring only once. The unexposed donors gave CD4+ T cells in about 2011-2019, prior to COVID-19. The cells were cultured for 10 days before CD4+ T cells were isolated. As cell numbers allowed, unexposed-donor CD4+ T cells faced SARS-CoV-2 S/N and four cold-coronavirus spikes. Half the medium was replaced with IL-2 medium on days 3 and 7. This chain links TRBV4-2 with TRBJ2-1, with 7 nucleotides matching TRBD2. Sequenced sample: CD4+ T cells from PBMCs, cultured in vitro. This clonotype originated in a human donor in good health. In DNA form, the CDR3 reads TGTGCCAGCAGCCAAGATAAGCTATGGTATAGGCGGCTGGGAGGGTTGTACAATGAGCAGTTCTTC. Translated, it gives CASSQDKLWYRRLGGLYNEQFF.